The present entry profiles one T cell receptor (beta chain) with its context. These data belong to a study of T cells in Graves' hyperthyroidism and ophthalmopathy. CDR1 and CDR2 from the germline V gene are SGHTA and FQGNSA. Unmatched junction bases numbered 11, after V lost 5 bases and J lost 2 bases. There are 17 residues in the CDR3. The PBMCs studied were ones that came from roughly 9.1 ml fresh peripheral blood. Amplification yielded TCR beta CDR3 regions, with RNA transcripts as the source. Initially, a first-round RT-PCR of the TCR CDR3 employed the HTBI primer set. MiXCR, run by TCRdb on the multiplex PCR reads, gives a single entry per CDR3 protein. Counted here are about 380,000 distinct CDR3 sequences, roughly 20% occurring once; the ten biggest clones make up less than 45%.

The rearrangement uses TRBV7-2 and TRBJ2-2, with 7 nucleotides matching TRBD2. The sequenced sample was blood. This receptor was identified in a man younger than 35 with Graves' ophthalmopathy. CDR3 protein: CASSLRGASGNTGELFF. The CDR3 region has the DNA TGTGCCAGCAGCCTAAGGGGCGCTAGCGGTAACACCGGGGAGCTGTTTTTT.